Each of the 25 T cell receptor beta chains below was sequenced from the same sample in a study of CD8 T cells in ankylosing spondylitis. TCRdb called the 5' RACE reads again in MiXCR, with one record for every CDR3 protein. Of around 6,800 distinct CDR3 sequences in the sample, over 7.5% were seen once. Sequences were obtained from blood, either unsorted or a sorted T cell fraction (not recorded which). The source is a male donor with ankylosing spondylitis or in good health (not recorded which).

This clonotype showed up many times. The chain combines TRBV9 with TRBJ2-3, with D uncertain. This CDR3 has 13 residues. V was pared by 4 bases and J by 7 bases, with 13 bases between. Looked up from germline, CDR1 is SGDLS and CDR2 is YYNGEE. CDR3 amino acids: CASSPPDAYTQYF. The CDR3 nucleotides are TGTGCCAGCAGCCCCCCGGACGCGTATACGCAGTATTTT.

There are many counts of this clonotype. The J gene is TRBJ2-3, the V gene TRBV9; 10 nucleotides align to TRBD1. The CDR3 covers 15 residues. Germline CDR1 and CDR2: SGDLS and YYNGEE. Trimming at V came to 4 bases and at J to 2 bases, leaving 4 bases not matched to a gene. CDR3 bases: TGTGCCAGCAGCTCGGGACAGGGGCTCACAGATACGCAGTATTTT. Protein product: CASSSGQGLTDTQYF.

This clonotype has ten or more counts. The rearrangement joins TRBV9 to TRBJ2-1; D may be TRBD2 (6 bases). This CDR3 is built from 14 residues. CDR1 and CDR2 (germline): SGDLS, YYNGEE. V lost 3 bases, J lost 1 base, and 8 bases lay in between. The CDR3 DNA sequence: TGTGCCAGCAGCGCAAGCGGGTCCTACAATGAGCAGTTCTTC. Its translation is CASSASGSYNEQFF.

This clonotype is medium-sized. The chain combines TRBV9 with TRBJ2-5; 8 positions match TRBD2. The J segment lost 4 bases and the V segment lost 3 bases, leaving 5 bases of the junction unmatched. CDR3 length: 14 amino acids. Per germline, CDR1 SGDLS and CDR2 YYNGEE. The CDR3: CASSATSARETQYF. The CDR3 nucleotides read TGTGCCAGCAGCGCGACTAGCGCGAGAGAGACCCAGTACTTC.

The CDR3 sequence is CASSAEGAEELFF. The DNA of the CDR3 is TGTGCCAGCAGCGCTGAGGGGGCCGAGGAGCTGTTTTTT. V is TRBV9 and J is TRBJ2-2, with 7 bases identical to TRBD1. The germline gives CDR1 SGDLS, CDR2 YYNGEE. V shed 3 bases, J shed 10 bases, and the junction held 6 bases outside the gene matches. CDR3 length: 13 amino acids. The full variable domain, in which reference TRBV9 and TRBJ2-2 provide the parts outside the CDR3, is DSGVTQTPKHLITATGQRVTLRCSPRSGDLSVYWYQQSLDQGLQFLIQYYNGEERAKGNILERFSAQQFPDLHSELNLSSLELGDSALYFCASSAEGAEELFFGEGSRLTVL.

The chain combines TRBV9 with TRBJ2-2; 10 nucleotides align to TRBD2. J lost 7 bases, V lost 3 bases, and 12 bases had no gene match. The CDR3 runs to 17 residues. Germline CDR1 reads SGDLS; CDR2 reads YYNGEE. The CDR3 loop is CASSAPEAGGLIGELFF. In nucleotides, the CDR3 is TGTGCCAGCAGCGCGCCGGAAGCGGGGGGGCTGATCGGGGAGCTGTTTTTT. Complete variable domain (other parts from reference TRBV9 and TRBJ2-2): DSGVTQTPKHLITATGQRVTLRCSPRSGDLSVYWYQQSLDQGLQFLIQYYNGEERAKGNILERFSAQQFPDLHSELNLSSLELGDSALYFCASSAPEAGGLIGELFFGEGSRLTVL.

This clonotype is medium-sized in the sample. DNA of the CDR3: TGTGCCAGCAGCGACGGACAGGAAAATCAGCCCCAGCATTTT. Its protein product is CASSDGQENQPQHF. The chain joins TRBV9 to TRBJ1-5, with 7 bases identical to TRBD1. The germline gives CDR1 SGDLS, CDR2 YYNGEE. With V trimmed by 3 bases and J by 4 bases, 4 bases remained unmatched. This CDR3 is 14 amino acids long. The full variable domain, in which reference TRBV9 and TRBJ1-5 provide the parts outside the CDR3, is DSGVTQTPKHLITATGQRVTLRCSPRSGDLSVYWYQQSLDQGLQFLIQYYNGEERAKGNILERFSAQQFPDLHSELNLSSLELGDSALYFCASSDGQENQPQHFGDGTRLSIL.

The sample holds one count of this clonotype. In DNA, the CDR3 is TGTGCCAGCAGCCCCCTAGCGGTGGGCACAGATACGCAGTATTTT. The encoded protein is CASSPLAVGTDTQYF. This chain uses TRBV9 with TRBJ2-3; 7 positions match TRBD2. CDR3 length: 15 amino acids. Germline CDR1 is SGDLS and CDR2 is YYNGEE. V lost 4 bases, J lost 1 base, and 6 bases stayed unmatched.

This clonotype was seen a few times. This chain joins TRBV9 and TRBJ2-1, with 7 bases lining up with TRBD2. The CDR3 spans 15 residues. In germline, CDR1 is SGDLS, CDR2 YYNGEE. The J segment lost 4 bases and the V segment lost 0 bases, leaving 4 bases of the junction unmatched. CDR3 sequence: CASSVAGGGYNEQFF. CDR3 DNA sequence: TGTGCCAGCAGCGTAGCGGGCGGGGGATACAATGAGCAGTTCTTC.

The CDR3 nucleotides are TGTGCCAGCAGCGTAGGCTCCGTTAGCTATGGCTACACCTTC. Protein product: CASSVGSVSYGYTF. V gene TRBV9 combines with J gene TRBJ1-2; D gene unclear. The CDR3 has 14 residues. Trimming pared 0 bases from V and 4 bases from J, leaving 10 bases between. The germline V gene has CDR1 SGDLS and CDR2 YYNGEE.

This clonotype qualifies as medium-sized. The V and J genes are TRBV6-5 and TRBJ2-7; the D is unclear. Looked up from germline, CDR1 is MNHEY and CDR2 is SVGAGI. The ends were cut back, 2 bases at V and 6 bases at J, with 8 bases in the middle. This CDR3 comprises 12 residues. The CDR3: CASSYEGREQYV. The CDR3 DNA reads TGTGCCAGCAGTTACGAAGGGCGCGAGCAGTACGTC.

The CDR3 is CASSVARGYNEQFF. CDR3 DNA: TGTGCCAGCAGCGTAGCCAGGGGGTACAATGAGCAGTTCTTC. The chain combines TRBV9 with TRBJ2-1; 7 nucleotides align to TRBD1. The CDR3 contains 14 residues. J was trimmed by 4 bases and V by 0 bases; bases with no gene match: 1. Germline V gene sequence: CDR1 SGDLS, CDR2 YYNGEE.

This clonotype was seen at least ten times. This chain links TRBV9 with TRBJ1-2; tentatively, D is TRBD1 (5 bases). The CDR3 is 15 amino acids. The germline V gene encodes CDR1 SGDLS and CDR2 YYNGEE. V was clipped by 0 bases and J by 3 bases, with 12 bases between them. The CDR3 loop reads CASSVGRQGDYGYTF. CDR3 in DNA: TGTGCCAGCAGCGTAGGGAGGCAGGGTGACTATGGCTACACCTTC.

This clonotype was recorded many times. The chain is built from TRBV9 and TRBJ2-5; 8 nucleotides line up with TRBD2. After removal of 4 bases from V and 7 bases from J, the junction contained 9 bases not matched to a gene. The length of the CDR3 is 14 residues. The germline CDR1 and CDR2 sequences are SGDLS and YYNGEE. CDR3 residues: CASSPRGGDLTQYF. In DNA, the CDR3 is TGTGCCAGCAGCCCACGGGGGGGTGACCTGACCCAGTACTTC.

This clonotype has a count of ten or more. This chain uses TRBV9 with TRBJ2-3, with 10 bases matching TRBD2. V shed 0 bases and J 6 bases; nucleotides not matched to a gene: 4. This CDR3 spans 15 amino acids. Germline V gene sequence: CDR1 SGDLS, CDR2 YYNGEE. The CDR3 loop is CASSVGLAGADTQYF. CDR3 in DNA: TGTGCCAGCAGCGTAGGTCTAGCGGGAGCCGATACGCAGTATTTT.

This clonotype was found many times. The chain couples TRBV9 to TRBJ2-3; no firm D call. Trimming took 4 bases from V and 5 from J, leaving 11 bases between them. Looked up from germline, CDR1 is SGDLS and CDR2 is YYNGEE. The CDR3 loop spans 13 amino acids. The CDR3 DNA sequence: TGTGCCAGCAGCATAGGACGCATAGATACGCAGTATTTT. Protein product: CASSIGRIDTQYF.

This clonotype was picked up many times. The chain has TRBV9 and TRBJ2-1; TRBD2 aligns across 8 bases. Looked up from germline, CDR1 is SGDLS and CDR2 is YYNGEE. CDR3 length equals 14 residues. V shed 4 bases and J 5 bases; nucleotides not matched to a gene: 5. The CDR3 reads CASSTRGGDNEQFF. Here the CDR3 DNA reads TGTGCCAGCAGCACCCGGGGGGGCGACAATGAGCAGTTCTTC.

This clonotype was recorded many times. J is TRBJ2-5 and V is TRBV9; tentatively, D is TRBD1 or TRBD2 (5 bases each). V lost 0 bases and J lost 5, with 5 bases in between. The CDR3 runs to 12 residues. Germline loops: CDR1 SGDLS, CDR2 YYNGEE. CDR3 nucleotide sequence: TGTGCCAGCAGCGTAGGGGGGGAGACCCAGTACTTC. It specifies CASSVGGETQYF. Using reference TRBV9 and TRBJ2-5 for the parts outside the CDR3, the full variable domain is DSGVTQTPKHLITATGQRVTLRCSPRSGDLSVYWYQQSLDQGLQFLIQYYNGEERAKGNILERFSAQQFPDLHSELNLSSLELGDSALYFCASSVGGETQYFGPGTRLLVL.

This clonotype was counted ten times or more. The J gene is TRBJ2-1, the V gene TRBV9; no firm D call. The CDR3 runs to 14 residues. Trimming took 4 bases from V and 7 from J, leaving 15 bases between them. Germline CDR1 reads SGDLS; CDR2 reads YYNGEE. CDR3 nucleotide sequence: TGTGCCAGCAGCTTCCCCGCAGATGCGAATGAGCAGTTCTTC. This encodes CASSFPADANEQFF.

Ten or more counts support this clonotype. The junction and the germline gene differ at one end; a read error may be behind it. The V call is TRBV9, the J call TRBJ2-2; the match to TRBD2 covers 10 bases. The CDR3 extends over 16 amino acids. Per germline, CDR1 SGDLS and CDR2 YYNGEE. The CDR3 nucleotides read TGTTCCAGCAGCACCCGGACTAGCGGAGACACCGGGGAGCTGTTTTTT. It translates to CSSSTRTSGDTGELFF. The full variable domain, rest sourced from reference TRBV9 and TRBJ2-2, is DSGVTQTPKHLITATGQRVTLRCSPRSGDLSVYWYQQSLDQGLQFLIQYYNGEERAKGNILERFSAQQFPDLHSELNLSSLELGDSALYFCSSSTRTSGDTGELFFGEGSRLTVL.

This clonotype has a count of ten or more. The rearrangement links TRBV9 to TRBJ2-2; 7 nucleotides align to TRBD1. V was pared by 0 bases and J by 4 bases, with 3 bases of the junction left unmatched. The CDR3 runs to 15 residues. Germline CDR1 SGDLS, CDR2 YYNGEE. The CDR3 protein is CASSVGGGSTGELFF. The CDR3 DNA follows: TGTGCCAGCAGCGTAGGAGGGGGCAGCACCGGGGAGCTGTTTTTT.

This clonotype is medium-sized within its sample. The chain combines TRBV9 with TRBJ2-5, with D perhaps being TRBD1 or TRBD2 (5 bases each). The germline V gene encodes CDR1 SGDLS and CDR2 YYNGEE. V was pared by 0 bases and J by 6 bases, with 6 bases between. The CDR3 sequence is 12 residues long. CDR3 DNA sequence: TGTGCCAGCAGCGTAGGGGGGAAGACCCAGTACTTC. Its protein product is CASSVGGKTQYF.

There are many counts of this clonotype. This chain connects TRBV6-4 to TRBJ2-1; tentative D call: TRBD1 (5 bases). The V end lost 2 bases, the J end lost 6 bases, and 17 bases lay between the germline ends. The CDR3 contains 16 residues. The germline V gene has CDR1 MRHNA and CDR2 SNTAGT. The DNA of the CDR3 is TGTGCCAGCAGTGACCGTATATCGACAGCCGGCAATGAGCAGTTCTTC. Protein sequence: CASSDRISTAGNEQFF.

Many counts were recorded for this clonotype. V is TRBV9 and J is TRBJ2-1, with a possible D match to TRBD2 (6 bases). CDR3 length equals 13 residues. Germline lookup yields CDR1 SGDLS and CDR2 YYNGEE. V lost 3 bases, J lost 10 bases, and 14 bases lay in between. CDR3 region: CASSAGDSIEQFF. The DNA for the CDR3 is TGTGCCAGCAGCGCGGGGGATAGCATCGAGCAGTTCTTC.

This clonotype is categorized as medium-sized. The V and J genes are TRBV9 and TRBJ1-2, with 8 nucleotides matching TRBD1. CDR1 SGDLS and CDR2 YYNGEE come from the germline V gene. The J segment lost 2 bases and the V segment lost 5 bases, leaving 5 bases of the junction unmatched. This CDR3 comprises 14 residues. CDR3 nucleotide sequence: TGTGCCAGCAGAGCGGACAGGGAGAACTATGGCTACACCTTC. This codes for CASRADRENYGYTF.